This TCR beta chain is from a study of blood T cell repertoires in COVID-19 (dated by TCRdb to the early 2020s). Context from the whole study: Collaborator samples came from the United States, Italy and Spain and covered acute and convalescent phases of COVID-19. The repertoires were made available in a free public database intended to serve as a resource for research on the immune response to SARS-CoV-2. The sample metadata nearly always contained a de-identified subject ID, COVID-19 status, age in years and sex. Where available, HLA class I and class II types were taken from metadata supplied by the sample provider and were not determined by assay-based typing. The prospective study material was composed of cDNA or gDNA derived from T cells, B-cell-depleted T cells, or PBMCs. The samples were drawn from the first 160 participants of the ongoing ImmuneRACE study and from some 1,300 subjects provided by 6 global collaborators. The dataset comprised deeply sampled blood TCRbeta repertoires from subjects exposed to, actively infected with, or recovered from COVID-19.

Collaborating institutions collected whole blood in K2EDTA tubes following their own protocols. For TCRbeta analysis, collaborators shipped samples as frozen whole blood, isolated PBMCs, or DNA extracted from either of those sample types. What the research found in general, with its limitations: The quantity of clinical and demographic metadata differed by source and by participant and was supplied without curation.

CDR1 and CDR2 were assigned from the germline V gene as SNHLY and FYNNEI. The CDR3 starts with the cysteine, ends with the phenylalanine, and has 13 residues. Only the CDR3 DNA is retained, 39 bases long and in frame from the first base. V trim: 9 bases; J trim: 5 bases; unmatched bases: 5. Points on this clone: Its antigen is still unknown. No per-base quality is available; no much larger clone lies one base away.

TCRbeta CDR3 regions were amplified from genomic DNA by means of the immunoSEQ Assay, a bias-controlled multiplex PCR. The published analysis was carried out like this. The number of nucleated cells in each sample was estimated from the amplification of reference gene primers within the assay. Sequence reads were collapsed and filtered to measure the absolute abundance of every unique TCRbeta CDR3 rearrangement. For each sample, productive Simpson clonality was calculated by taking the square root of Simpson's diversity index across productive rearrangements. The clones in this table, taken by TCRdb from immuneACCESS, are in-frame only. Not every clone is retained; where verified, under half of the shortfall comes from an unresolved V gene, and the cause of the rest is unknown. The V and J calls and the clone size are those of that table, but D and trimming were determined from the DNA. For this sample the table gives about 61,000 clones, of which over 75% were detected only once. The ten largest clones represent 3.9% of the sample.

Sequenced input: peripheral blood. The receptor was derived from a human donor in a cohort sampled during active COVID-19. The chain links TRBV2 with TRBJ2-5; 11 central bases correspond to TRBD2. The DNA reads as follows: TGTGCCAGTTCTACTAGCGGGGGCGAGACCCAGTACTTC. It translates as CASSTSGGETQYF.